The clone carrying this TCR beta chain was detected once. Original processing notes: Cell counts per sample came from amplifying reference gene primers. Produced via immunoSEQ multiplex PCR; TCRdb's table is partial and in-frame only. The D gene and trimming were derived from the DNA, and the V and J assignments and clone size from that table. The sample lists around 99,000 clones, approximately 79% occurring once. The entry originates in a study of blood T cell repertoires in COVID-19. Study as a whole: The samples span acute and convalescent COVID-19 from the United States, Italy and Spain. T cells, B-cell-depleted T cells, or PBMCs supplied cDNA or gDNA.

The CDR3 covers 16 residues. The germline CDR1 and CDR2 sequences are LNHDA and SQIVND (reference sequence). The germline V and J ends were trimmed by 5 bases and 0 bases, with 13 bases remaining between them. The rearrangement uses TRBV19 and TRBJ1-4; D possibly corresponds to TRBD1 (6 bases). This TCR was sampled from a woman aged 80 or over with active or convalescent COVID-19. Sequenced: peripheral blood. CDR3 nucleotides: TGTGCCAGTAGTGACGACAGGACCGCAACTAATGAAAAACTGTTTTTT. It specifies CASSDDRTATNEKLFF.